Given below is one T cell receptor beta chain in context. The naive CD8 population came from CD45RO-negative cells selected for CCR7, without terminally differentiated effector memory CD45RA+ cells. This entry is derived from a study of shared clonotypes between healthy human individuals. For the study at large: The study enrolled a couple of women and a few men aged 18 to 49.

The V and J ends lost 0 bases and 2 bases respectively, with 8 bases between them. This CDR3 region has 15 residues. CDR1 MNHNY and CDR2 SVGAGI come from the germline V gene (reference sequence). Replicate PCRs for sorted subsets used 200 ng DNA; this equaled 25,000 to 35,000 T cell genomes. Original methodology: Filtering differed, since immunoSEQ gave only junction sequences and no quality scores. The repertoire was sequenced with immunoSEQ multiplex PCR; TCRdb's copy has only in-frame clones and lacks some. The V and J calls and clone size are taken from that table; D and trimming were inferred from the DNA. Of under 600,000 clones listed, roughly 98% are singletons.

The sequence derives from a man younger than 45 in good health. Sequencing input: naive CD8+ T cells sorted from blood. The genes are TRBV6-6 and TRBJ1-5, with a possible D match to TRBD1 (5 bases). This CDR3 is CASSYSAQGNQPQHF. DNA of the CDR3: TGTGCCAGCAGTTACTCGGCACAGGGCAATCAGCCCCAGCATTTT.